This T cell receptor (beta chain) was captured in a study of cytomegalovirus exposure and HLA in healthy donors (dated by TCRdb to 2015 to 2018). The study in broad terms: According to an earlier analysis of 587 of the donors, 200 million or so T cells yielded 117 million unique TCR beta sequences and around 300 Gb of sequence data. In addition to the first cohort of roughly 700 subjects, a separate validation cohort of 120 different subjects was used. Rather than using new phenotypic data, the later analysis identified candidate immune exposures from TCR beta sequences and from how often those sequences occurred across donors. Donor age, sex, ethnicity and CMV serostatus were compiled together with the repertoire data. Roughly 300 gigabases of sequencing data and tens of millions of unique TCR sequences were included in an early release covering over 600 HLA-typed donors. Because of strong linkage in the cohort, 5 or 6 DR-DQ haplotypes were treated as single units for association and clustering. Every repertoire in the discovery cohort had been generated on one and the same sequencing platform. The study aimed to test whether cataloging public T cell receptors could reveal signatures of past pathogen exposure. Among about 410 genotyped donors of the cohort, an average of approximately 240,000 unique TCR beta nucleotide sequences was sequenced per donor, of which about 19% were non-productive. The study used immunosequencing to profile the T cell repertoires of several hundred subjects and linked those repertoires to cytomegalovirus serostatus. Genome-wide SNP genotypes for about 60% of the roughly 700 donors were used in a later genetic analysis, which treated that subset as a discovery cohort. The study combined high-throughput TCR immunosequencing, statistical association of individual TCRs with disease status, and machine learning to predict cytomegalovirus infection status. The number of typed donors differed by locus: roughly 629-640 for A, B, C, DRB1 and DQB1; approximately 520 for DQA1; 606 for DPA1; and roughly 450 for DPB1. An earlier analysis of several hundred of the donors applied high-throughput TCR beta sequencing to assess whether each TCR beta V gene segment acted as functional or pseudogenic. Among the roughly 390 genotyped donors, more than 70% belonged to the genetic ancestry cluster associated with self-reported Caucasian donors. Both class I and class II loci were covered by HLA typing, at four-digit resolution. A later analysis re-analyzed previously published TCR beta repertoires from 660 or so donors and added high-resolution HLA genotyping to study TCR occurrence patterns. The paper's findings and limits, for the study overall: A group of highly shared sequence variants was considered likely to be a technical artifact of the sequencing pipeline. The only immune exposure information available for the cohort was CMV serostatus. HLA typing was unavailable for some donors at each locus, so association tests used only the typed subset. Sequencing depth was assumed to be roughly uniform across donors in the presence/absence analyses, though that assumption may not hold. In a later analysis, HLA-associated TCR beta chains showed more clonal expansion and lower generation probabilities than non-associated chains that were equally common. In a later analysis, several top co-occurrence clusters were reported to appear linked to parvovirus B19, influenza, CMV and Epstein-Barr virus. Across donors, most TCR sequences were observed very rarely, whereas some public TCRs were present in many individuals. In vitro tests confirmed that three of the cytomegalovirus-associated TCR beta chains recognize cytomegalovirus antigens. The cohort was sequenced for TCR beta chains only, and without alpha or paired-chain data the features that could be detected were limited. According to a later genetic analysis, donors in an Asian-associated ancestry cluster had fewer N-insertions in productive TCRs than the approximately 650-donor mean. A later genetic analysis associated a missense DCLRE1C variant with V-gene and J-gene trimming of TCR beta chains, and an independent cohort replicated the association. When HLA alleles, especially DR and DQ, strongly co-occurred, attributing TCR associations to individual alleles was difficult. Linkage disequilibrium might explain the correlated functional status among segregating V segments, but an unknown experimental factor could not be excluded. A total of 150 to 200 TCR beta chains were listed by the study as associated with cytomegalovirus. Because the 87-base-pair reads could not distinguish some IMGT-functional V segments, including TRBV6-2 and TRBV6-3, those segments were excluded. In an earlier analysis of approximately 590 of the donors, most TCR beta V segments appeared in productive rearrangements about 90% or about 30% of the time, broadly matching IMGT annotations. The classifier was reported to diagnose cytomegalovirus status with high specificity and sensitivity in both the original and validation cohorts. Because counts were too low, roughly 18 rarely observed V segments, including chromosome 9 orphons, were left out of the earlier analysis of a few hundred of the donors. The authors suggested that the approach could potentially be extended to other disease states and immunological phenotypes. Most CMV-associated TCR beta chains appeared to be HLA-restricted in a later analysis, and the HLA associations seemed to be driven largely by CMV exposure. A further reported finding was that TCR beta sequences accurately predicted the HLA-A and HLA-B alleles for most subjects in the first cohort. A later analysis found that TCR association rates varied across HLA loci, with DRB1 alleles showing the most associated TCRs and HLA-C alleles the fewest. Specific HLA alleles were associated with more than 15,000 TCR beta sequences at a false discovery rate of 0.05 in a later analysis.

In total, 600 or so healthy bone marrow donors made up the cohort. All cohort members were sampled while nominally healthy, although unrecorded immune exposures were likely present. The donor was CMV seronegative and was included in the group of 352 seronegative cohort members. Each donor provided a peripheral blood sample, and peripheral blood mononuclear cells were used for TCR beta sequencing. The Qiagen DNeasy Blood Extraction Kit was used to extract genomic DNA from the blood cell samples. This clone was observed once. The clone's antigen remains unknown. No qualities accompany the bases; no much larger clone lies one base away. The germline V gene (reference sequence) specifies SGHNT as CDR1 and YYREEE as CDR2. Including cysteine and phenylalanine, the CDR3 has 15 amino acids. CDR3 DNA is the only sequence kept; it has 45 bases, read in frame from the first base. The V end gives up 3 bases and the J end 6 bases, leaving 9 bases in the junction not matched to a gene.

Library preparation was by the immunoSEQ multiplex PCR assay. A mixture of 60 forward primers for TCR Vbeta segments and 13 reverse primers for TCR Jbeta segments was used in the multiplex PCR. The CDR3 region of rearranged TCR beta genes was amplified from genomic DNA by a multiplex PCR assay. On the Illumina HiSeq System, the amplified TCR beta libraries were sequenced as 87-base-pair reads. Regarding the original processing steps: Across the 500 to 700 repertoires, a later analysis counted 78 million or so unique TCR beta chains, roughly 11 million of which were shared by at least two donors. Raw reads were error-corrected and collapsed into unique sequences with a nearest-neighbor algorithm that merged closely related sequences to remove PCR and sequencing errors. V, D and J gene segments were assigned by aligning CDR3 sequences to IMGT reference sequences. For a sequence to be retained, a match of at least six nucleotides was required to both a V gene segment and a J gene segment. A rearrangement counted as productive if the CDR3 had no stop codons and remained in frame with V and J, and every other rearrangement counted as non-productive. Following IMGT convention, CDR3 was defined as the stretch from the second conserved V-encoded cysteine up to the conserved J-encoded phenylalanine. Sequences without an unambiguous match to a single V gene segment were excluded from the earlier analysis of about 600 of the donors. In an earlier analysis of 500 to 750 of the donors, V segments were called functional above 56.7% productive rearrangements and were called segregating when the between-donor standard deviation exceeded 5%. A statistical classification framework was built to diagnose cytomegalovirus status from the catalog of TCR beta chain sequences. V and J gene assignment, in a later analysis, came from comparing TCR nucleotide sequences with IMGT/GENE-DB human TR gene sequences. A later analysis assigned CDR3 sequences and most-parsimonious VDJ recombination scenarios with the TCRdist pipeline. In a later analysis, every TCR beta chain was defined by the combination of its CDR3 amino acid sequence and its V-gene family, and reads without a unique V-gene family were dropped. As a way to deal with suspected cross-contamination and a sequencing artifact, a later analysis dropped 450 to 600 nucleotide sequences that were highly shared and had low generation probability. In a later analysis, a clonal expansion index was calculated for each public chain from normalized within-repertoire ranks of inferred template counts. Generation probabilities in a later analysis came from a VDJ recombination model fitted to out-of-frame rearrangements, and those results were checked against IGoR. In a later analysis, hypergeometric tests were used to score TCR-TCR, TCR-HLA and TCR-CMV co-occurrence, with a repertoire-size bias correction applied to TCR pairs. A later analysis estimated false discovery rates by permuting HLA or CMV assignments 20 times. In a later analysis, co-occurring TCRs were grouped with DBSCAN, and TCRdist sequence similarity was added when clustering was performed within HLA-allele-positive subsets. Repertoires with fewer than 30,000 or more than 120,000 public chains were left out of co-occurrence clustering, as were five repertoires with anomalous nucleotide sharing. In TCRdb, the immuneACCESS table is reduced to in-frame sequences with V and J assigned. These tables do not hold every clone; where another copy was compared, an unresolved V gene accounts for under half, and the others remain unexplained. D and trimming come from the DNA, and the V and J calls and clone size come from that table. In all, the sample holds more than 100,000 clones, and approximately 70% of those were seen once. More than 1.5% of the sample is held by the ten biggest clonotypes.

The sample taken for sequencing was PBMCs. This clonotype was sampled from a young man in good health and CMV-seronegative. This chain is built from TRBV5-4 and TRBJ2-7; a stretch of 10 junction bases matches TRBD1. The CDR3 corresponds to CASSYRDRGHREQYF. The DNA sequence is given as TGTGCCAGCAGCTACCGGGACAGGGGACATCGCGAGCAGTACTTC.